The next 8 T cell receptor beta chains were all read from a single sample in a study of cytomegalovirus exposure and HLA in healthy donors. PCR involved 60 Vbeta and 13 Jbeta primers. Using immunoSEQ multiplex PCR, the repertoire was profiled, and TCRdb retains in-frame clones only, with some absent. There are approximately 100,000 clones in the sample; about four fifths occur only once, and 2.2% lies in the top ten. Sequenced: PBMCs. The receptor set was obtained from a woman aged 25 to 39 in good health and CMV-seronegative.

The chain carries TRBV6-1 and TRBJ1-5; the D gene is possibly TRBD1 (5 bases). V gave up 6 bases and J gave up 4 bases, with 7 bases separating them. The germline CDR1 and CDR2 sequences are MNHNS and SASEGT. The CDR3 totals 12 residues. The CDR3, as DNA: TGTGCCAGCAGCAGGGCTAATCAGCCCCAGCATTTT. Translated, it gives CASSRANQPQHF.

This chain links TRBV5-1 with TRBJ2-2; TRBD2 matches at 7 bases. The CDR3 runs to 18 residues. V lost 4 bases and J lost 0; bases outside the gene matches: 12. The V gene's germline CDR1 is SGHRS and CDR2 YFSETQ. CDR3 sequence reads: CASSAYHGGYPNTGELFF. In DNA, the CDR3 is TGCGCCAGCAGCGCTTACCACGGGGGGTATCCGAACACCGGGGAGCTGTTTTTT. Filled out from reference TRBV5-1 and TRBJ2-2, the complete variable domain reads KAGVTQTPRYLIKTRGQQVTLSCSPISGHRSVSWYQQTPGQGLQFLFEYFSETQRNKGNFPGRFSGRQFSNSRSEMNVSTLELGDSALYLCASSAYHGGYPNTGELFFGEGSRLTVL.

The chain couples TRBV4-1 to TRBJ2-2; D not certain. The germline V gene encodes CDR1 MGHRA and CDR2 YSYEKL. V shed 0 bases and J shed 0 bases, with 5 bases lying between them. The CDR3 is made up of 15 amino acids. CDR3 loop: CASSQEAANTGELFF. The CDR3, as DNA: TGCGCCAGCAGCCAAGAGGCCGCGAACACCGGGGAGCTGTTTTTT.

The rearrangement joins TRBV19 to TRBJ2-3; the match to TRBD2 covers 10 bases. The length of the CDR3 is 15 residues. Per germline, CDR1 LNHDA and CDR2 SQIVND (reference sequence). V shed 5 bases, J shed 2 bases, and the junction held 4 bases outside the gene matches. The chain's CDR3 is CASSASGRYTDTQYF. The DNA of the CDR3 is TGTGCCAGTAGTGCTAGCGGGAGATACACAGATACGCAGTATTTT. Using reference TRBV19 and TRBJ2-3 for the parts outside the CDR3, the full variable domain is DGGITQSPKYLFRKEGQNVTLSCEQNLNHDAMYWYRQDPGQGLRLIYYSQIVNDFQKGDIAEGYSVSREKKESFPLTVTSAQKNPTAFYLCASSASGRYTDTQYFGPGTRLTVL.

The chain has TRBV7-6 and TRBJ2-3, with TRBD2 matching over 9 bases. Germline V CDR1 and CDR2: SGHVS, FNYEAQ. The CDR3 has 15 amino acids. Trimming removed 3 bases from V and 9 bases from J; junction bases left unmatched: 10. The CDR3 sequence is CASSFSREGQSTQYF. As DNA, the CDR3 is TGTGCCAGCAGCTTTTCGCGGGAGGGCCAATCAACGCAGTATTTT. The whole variable domain, remainder taken from reference TRBV7-6 and TRBJ2-3, is GAGVSQSPRYKVTKRGQDVALRCDPISGHVSLYWYRQALGQGPEFLTYFNYEAQQDKSGLPNDRFSAERPEGSISTLTIQRTEQRDSAMYRCASSFSREGQSTQYFGPGTRLTVL.

The DNA of the CDR3 is TGCGCCAGCAGCCGGGGACTAGCGGGACAGGGGACCCAGTACTTC. This translates into CASSRGLAGQGTQYF. The J gene is TRBJ2-5, the V gene TRBV4-1, with TRBD2 matching over 13 bases. V lost 4 bases to trimming and J lost 7 bases; unmatched junction nucleotides: 6. Germline CDR1 and CDR2: MGHRA and YSYEKL. The CDR3 sequence is 15 residues long.

This clone was picked up a small number of times. The V call is TRBV28, the J call TRBJ2-7; TRBD2 agrees at 12 bases. The CDR3 spans 21 residues. The V gene end was trimmed by 3 bases and the J gene end by 0 bases; junction bases not matched to a gene: 18. Germline values: CDR1 MDHEN, CDR2 SYDVKM. The CDR3 region is CASSLVLGGLAGPDSSYEQYF. As DNA, the CDR3 is TGTGCCAGCAGTTTGGTGCTCGGAGGACTAGCGGGACCTGACAGCTCCTACGAGCAGTACTTC.

This rearrangement joins TRBV5-5 to TRBJ1-4, with 9 bases fitting TRBD1. Germline loops: CDR1 SGHKS, CDR2 YYEKEE (reference sequence). The trim removed 2 bases at V and 5 bases at J, leaving 1 base unmatched. The CDR3 sequence is 14 residues long. The CDR3 DNA sequence: TGTGCCAGCAGCTTTGGACAGGGGAATGAAAAACTGTTTTTT. Translating it yields CASSFGQGNEKLFF. Filled out from reference TRBV5-5 and TRBJ1-4, the complete variable domain reads DAGVTQSPTHLIKTRGQQVTLRCSPISGHKSVSWYQQVLGQGPQFIFQYYEKEERGRGNFPDRFSARQFPNYSSELNVNALLLGDSALYLCASSFGQGNEKLFFGSGTQLSVL.